Detailed here is one T cell receptor beta chain. Its matching antigen is unknown. The PCR had 60 Vbeta and 13 Jbeta primers. Profiling relied on immunoSEQ multiplex PCR, and the TCRdb table lists in-frame clones only, not all of them. In the table there are some 190,000 clones, 75% to 90% of which are singletons. The data were obtained in a study of cytomegalovirus exposure and HLA in healthy donors. Study results and caveats: The likely origin of a cluster of highly shared sequence variants was a sequencing artifact.

V was cut by 8 bases and J by 4 bases, with 11 bases left in between. The germline CDR1 and CDR2 sequences are MNHEY and SVGAGI. CDR3 length: 13 amino acids. The source of this sequence is a man aged 30-40 years in good health and CMV-seronegative. The gene calls are TRBV6-5 and TRBJ1-4; D not resolved. The source material was PBMCs. The CDR3 is CASRAGGNEKLFF. The CDR3 DNA reads as TGTGCCAGCCGGGCGGGCGGTAATGAAAAACTGTTTTTT.